Listed below are T cell receptor beta chains from one sample, sequenced in a study of control samples from healthy donors and cancer patients. Clones were read by immunoSEQ multiplex PCR, and TCRdb kept only the in-frame ones, dropping some. In the table there are 100,000 or so clones, just over 90% of which are singletons. Source material: blood. The receptors were gathered from a woman aged 30 to 39 in good health. The CDR3 runs from the conserved cysteine through the conserved F or W. The order of the fields is J gene, clone size, CDR3 length, V gene, D gene, CDR3 protein, CDR3 DNA. A D gene is named only where the DNA matches it firmly. For some rows the clone size is stated as once, few or many, or as a class when expanded; others skip it.

j_gene: TRBJ2-5
abundance: once
len: 16
v_gene: TRBV3-1/TRBV3-2
d_gene: NA
CDR3aa: CASSQFRVRSGETQYF
CDR3nt: TGTGCCAGCAGCCAATTTCGGGTTAGAAGTGGGGAGACCCAGTACTTC

j_gene: TRBJ2-1
abundance: medium-sized
len: 17
v_gene: TRBV13
d_gene: TRBD1
CDR3aa: CASSSTPGTGEYNEQFF
CDR3nt: TGTGCCAGCAGCTCGACGCCCGGGACAGGGGAGTACAATGAGCAGTTCTTC

j_gene: TRBJ2-7
abundance: NA
len: 11
v_gene: TRBV28
d_gene: NA
CDR3aa: CASESAYEQYF
CDR3nt: TGTGCCAGCGAATCGGCCTACGAGCAGTACTTC

j_gene: TRBJ1-3
abundance: NA
len: 14
v_gene: TRBV6-5
d_gene: NA
CDR3aa: CASRITAGGNTIYF
CDR3nt: TGTGCCAGCAGAATAACCGCTGGGGGAAACACCATATATTTT

j_gene: TRBJ2-5
abundance: NA
len: 14
v_gene: TRBV4-1
d_gene: NA
CDR3aa: CASSSTGYEETQYF
CDR3nt: TGCGCCAGCAGCTCAACAGGGTATGAAGAGACCCAGTACTTC

j_gene: TRBJ2-1
abundance: NA
len: 14
v_gene: TRBV3-1/TRBV3-2
d_gene: NA
CDR3aa: CASSQDLGGYEQFF
CDR3nt: TGTGCCAGCAGCCAAGATCTGGGTGGGTATGAGCAGTTCTTC

j_gene: TRBJ2-1
abundance: NA
len: 16
v_gene: TRBV5-4
d_gene: NA
CDR3aa: CASSLLGASAYNEQFF
CDR3nt: TGTGCCAGCAGCTTGCTCGGGGCCTCCGCCTACAATGAGCAGTTCTTC

j_gene: TRBJ1-1
abundance: once
len: 15
v_gene: TRBV5-1
d_gene: NA
CDR3aa: CASSLWGGLNTEAFF
CDR3nt: TGCGCCAGCAGCTTGTGGGGGGGTCTAAACACTGAAGCTTTCTTT

j_gene: TRBJ2-3
abundance: NA
len: 14
v_gene: TRBV11-2
d_gene: TRBD2
CDR3aa: CASSRGGLADTQYF
CDR3nt: TGTGCCAGCAGCCGGGGGGGGCTGGCGGATACGCAGTATTTT

j_gene: TRBJ2-5
abundance: NA
len: 17
v_gene: TRBV7-2
d_gene: TRBD2
CDR3aa: CASSFARRGGLGETQYF
CDR3nt: TGTGCCAGCAGCTTCGCGCGGCGGGGGGGCTTGGGGGAGACCCAGTACTTC

j_gene: TRBJ2-7
abundance: few
len: 15
v_gene: TRBV10-1
d_gene: TRBD1
CDR3aa: CASSEVDRGSYEQYF
CDR3nt: TGCGCCAGCAGTGAGGTCGACAGGGGGAGCTACGAGCAGTACTTC

j_gene: TRBJ1-4
abundance: NA
len: 15
v_gene: TRBV5-1
d_gene: NA
CDR3aa: CASSDVGTTNEKLFF
CDR3nt: TGCGCCAGCAGCGACGTCGGGACAACTAATGAAAAACTGTTTTTT

j_gene: TRBJ2-7
abundance: NA
len: 15
v_gene: TRBV5-1
d_gene: NA
CDR3aa: CASSSSGTPTYEQYF
CDR3nt: TGCGCCAGCAGTTCCTCCGGGACTCCGACCTACGAGCAGTACTTC

j_gene: TRBJ1-1
abundance: NA
len: 13
v_gene: TRBV3-1/TRBV3-2
d_gene: NA
CDR3aa: CASSPREGTEAFF
CDR3nt: TGTGCCAGCAGCCCAAGGGAGGGCACTGAAGCTTTCTTT

j_gene: TRBJ1-4
abundance: NA
len: 16
v_gene: TRBV10-2
d_gene: NA
CDR3aa: CASGSILKGANEKLFF
CDR3nt: TGCGCCAGCGGGTCCATATTAAAAGGGGCTAATGAAAAACTGTTTTTT

j_gene: TRBJ2-2
abundance: NA
len: 14
v_gene: TRBV18
d_gene: NA
CDR3aa: CASSPESNTGELFF
CDR3nt: TGTGCCAGCTCACCAGAGTCGAACACCGGGGAGCTGTTTTTT

j_gene: TRBJ1-1
abundance: NA
len: 13
v_gene: TRBV12-3/TRBV12-4
d_gene: NA
CDR3aa: CASRTGTVTEAFF
CDR3nt: TGTGCCAGCAGGACCGGGACGGTAACTGAAGCTTTCTTT

j_gene: TRBJ2-7
abundance: NA
len: 18
v_gene: TRBV3-1/TRBV3-2
d_gene: TRBD2
CDR3aa: CASSPTTLASGRGSEQYF
CDR3nt: TGTGCCAGCAGCCCGACAACCCTAGCTAGCGGGAGAGGGTCCGAGCAGTACTTC

j_gene: TRBJ1-5
abundance: NA
len: 12
v_gene: TRBV10-2
d_gene: TRBD1
CDR3aa: CASRDREKPQHF
CDR3nt: TGCGCCAGCAGGGACAGGGAAAAGCCCCAGCATTTT

j_gene: TRBJ2-6
abundance: NA
len: 20
v_gene: TRBV21-1
d_gene: NA
CDR3aa: CASNGVDEGQGRAGANVLTF
CDR3nt: TGTGCCAGCAATGGCGTCGACGAAGGACAGGGAAGAGCTGGGGCCAACGTCCTGACTTTC

j_gene: TRBJ1-2
abundance: few
len: 13
v_gene: TRBV2
d_gene: NA
CDR3aa: CASSDGWFYGYTF
CDR3nt: TGTGCCAGCAGTGACGGTTGGTTCTATGGCTACACCTTC

j_gene: TRBJ2-1
abundance: NA
len: 12
v_gene: TRBV7-8
d_gene: NA
CDR3aa: CASARPPNEQFF
CDR3nt: TGTGCCAGCGCTCGGCCACCTAATGAGCAGTTCTTC

j_gene: TRBJ1-1
abundance: once
len: 13
v_gene: TRBV7-3
d_gene: NA
CDR3aa: CASSSDQYTEAFF
CDR3nt: TGTGCCAGCAGCTCCGACCAGTACACTGAAGCTTTCTTT

j_gene: TRBJ1-2
abundance: NA
len: 17
v_gene: TRBV19
d_gene: TRBD1
CDR3aa: CASSIMLGGQLAYGYTF
CDR3nt: TGTGCCAGTAGTATTATGTTAGGGGGACAGCTGGCGTATGGCTACACCTTC

j_gene: TRBJ2-3
abundance: NA
len: 13
v_gene: TRBV5-6
d_gene: NA
CDR3aa: CASRPISTDTQYF
CDR3nt: TGTGCCAGCAGACCCATCAGCACAGATACGCAGTATTTT

j_gene: TRBJ2-3
abundance: NA
len: 15
v_gene: TRBV19
d_gene: NA
CDR3aa: CASSSPLGRTDTQYF
CDR3nt: TGTGCCAGTAGTTCACCACTAGGGCGAACAGATACGCAGTATTTT

j_gene: TRBJ1-2
abundance: NA
len: 13
v_gene: TRBV3-1/TRBV3-2
d_gene: NA
CDR3aa: CASSQEGRNGYTF
CDR3nt: TGTGCCAGCAGCCAAGAAGGGAGGAATGGCTACACCTTC

j_gene: TRBJ2-1
abundance: NA
len: 16
v_gene: TRBV7-2
d_gene: TRBD2
CDR3aa: CASSLAGTRSYNEQFF
CDR3nt: TGTGCCAGCAGCTTAGCTGGGACTAGGTCCTACAATGAGCAGTTCTTC

j_gene: TRBJ1-3
abundance: NA
len: 16
v_gene: TRBV11-2
d_gene: TRBD1
CDR3aa: CASSPPTGHAGNTIYF
CDR3nt: TGTGCCAGCAGCCCGCCGACAGGGCACGCTGGAAACACCATATATTTT

j_gene: TRBJ2-7
abundance: medium-sized
len: 16
v_gene: TRBV6-5
d_gene: TRBD1
CDR3aa: CASSYAGTGGYHEQYF
CDR3nt: TGTGCCAGCAGTTACGCAGGGACAGGCGGTTACCACGAGCAGTACTTC

j_gene: TRBJ2-7
abundance: NA
len: 13
v_gene: TRBV7-7
d_gene: NA
CDR3aa: CASSRYYGYEQYF
CDR3nt: TGTGCCAGCAGCCGCTATTATGGTTACGAGCAGTACTTC

j_gene: TRBJ2-1
abundance: NA
len: 17
v_gene: TRBV4-2
d_gene: NA
CDR3aa: CASSQGGAGDPYNEQFF
CDR3nt: TGTGCCAGCAGCCAGGGCGGGGCAGGGGACCCGTACAATGAGCAGTTCTTC

j_gene: TRBJ2-1
abundance: NA
len: 14
v_gene: TRBV29-1
d_gene: TRBD1
CDR3aa: CSVGTGVLSNEQFF
CDR3nt: TGCAGCGTTGGGACAGGGGTCCTTTCCAATGAGCAGTTCTTC

j_gene: TRBJ1-1
abundance: NA
len: 15
v_gene: TRBV6-5
d_gene: TRBD1
CDR3aa: CASRPDRTGNTEAFF
CDR3nt: TGTGCCAGCAGACCGGACAGGACCGGGAACACTGAAGCTTTCTTT

j_gene: TRBJ1-2
abundance: NA
len: 17
v_gene: TRBV4-1
d_gene: NA
CDR3aa: CASSQVLAGRDKYGYTF
CDR3nt: TGCGCCAGCAGCCAAGTACTAGCGGGACGGGATAAATATGGCTACACCTTC

j_gene: TRBJ1-6
abundance: NA
len: 15
v_gene: TRBV9
d_gene: TRBD1
CDR3aa: CASSVLGQADSPLHF
CDR3nt: TGTGCCAGCAGCGTACTGGGACAGGCAGATTCACCCCTCCACTTT

j_gene: TRBJ1-5
abundance: NA
len: 16
v_gene: TRBV6-1
d_gene: TRBD1
CDR3aa: CASSVRQGYSNQPQHF
CDR3nt: TGTGCCAGCAGTGTCCGACAGGGATATAGCAATCAGCCCCAGCATTTT

j_gene: TRBJ1-3
abundance: NA
len: 15
v_gene: TRBV5-6
d_gene: NA
CDR3aa: CASSRTLLSGNTIYF
CDR3nt: TGTGCCAGCAGCAGGACTCTTCTCTCTGGAAACACCATATATTTT

j_gene: TRBJ1-5
abundance: NA
len: 13
v_gene: TRBV5-1
d_gene: NA
CDR3aa: CASKAGPYQPQHF
CDR3nt: TGCGCCAGCAAGGCAGGGCCCTACCAGCCCCAGCATTTT

j_gene: TRBJ1-2
abundance: NA
len: 16
v_gene: TRBV6-5
d_gene: NA
CDR3aa: CASSYRGWGQTYGYTF
CDR3nt: TGTGCCAGCAGTTATAGGGGGTGGGGACAAACGTATGGCTACACCTTC

j_gene: TRBJ1-6
abundance: few
len: 14
v_gene: TRBV6-4
d_gene: NA
CDR3aa: CASSVSPGNSPLHF
CDR3nt: TGTGCCAGCAGTGTATCCCCGGGAAACTCACCCCTCCACTTT

j_gene: TRBJ1-2
abundance: NA
len: 15
v_gene: TRBV19
d_gene: TRBD1
CDR3aa: CASSPRAGGNYGYTF
CDR3nt: TGTGCCAGTAGCCCTAGGGCAGGGGGGAACTATGGCTACACCTTC

j_gene: TRBJ1-5
abundance: NA
len: 14
v_gene: TRBV6-5
d_gene: NA
CDR3aa: CASRGGYSNQPQHF
CDR3nt: TGTGCCAGCAGGGGAGGGTATAGCAATCAGCCCCAGCATTTT